The clone carrying this TCR beta chain was counted ten times or more. Its antigen remains unknown. The source of the sample is a study of neurological immune-mediated disorders. Regarding the study as a whole: A possible signature was seen in one related-CDR3 cluster, into which phylogenetic grouping placed the repertoires of 18 of 34 multiple sclerosis patients.

This CDR3 spans 16 amino acids. V lost 5 bases to trimming and J lost 7 bases, with 20 bases between them. Via MiXCR, TCRdb re-called the 5' RACE reads, giving one row per CDR3 protein. This sample yields roughly 60,000 distinct CDR3 sequences, of which roughly 2.5% are seen a single time; around 3% belongs to the top ten. Sequenced material: PBMCs. V is TRBV12-3 or TRBV12-4 and J is TRBJ2-2, with TRBD1 as a possible D gene (6 bases). The origin of this receptor is a man aged 50 to 60 with multiple sclerosis. Written as DNA, the CDR3 is TGTGCCAGCAGTACGCAATACCAGGGACATTACGGGGAGCTGTTTTTT. Translating it yields CASSTQYQGHYGELFF.